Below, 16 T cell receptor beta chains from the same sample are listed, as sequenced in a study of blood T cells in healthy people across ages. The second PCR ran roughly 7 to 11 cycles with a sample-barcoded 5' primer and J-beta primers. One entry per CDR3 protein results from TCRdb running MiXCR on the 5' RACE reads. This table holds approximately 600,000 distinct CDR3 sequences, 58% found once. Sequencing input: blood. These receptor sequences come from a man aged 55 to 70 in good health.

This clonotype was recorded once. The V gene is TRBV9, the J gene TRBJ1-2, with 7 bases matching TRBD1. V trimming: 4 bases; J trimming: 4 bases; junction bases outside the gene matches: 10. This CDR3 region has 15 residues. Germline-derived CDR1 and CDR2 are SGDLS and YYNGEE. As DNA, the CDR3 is TGTGCCAGCAGCATATCGACAGGGCTTGGCTATGGCTACACCTTC. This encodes CASSISTGLGYGYTF.

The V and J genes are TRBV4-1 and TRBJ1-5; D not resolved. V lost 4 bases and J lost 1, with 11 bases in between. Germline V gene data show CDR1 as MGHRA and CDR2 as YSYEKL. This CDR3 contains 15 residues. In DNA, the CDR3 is TGCGCCAGCAGCCCCCTGCGGGGAAGCAATCAGCCCCAGCATTTT. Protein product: CASSPLRGSNQPQHF.

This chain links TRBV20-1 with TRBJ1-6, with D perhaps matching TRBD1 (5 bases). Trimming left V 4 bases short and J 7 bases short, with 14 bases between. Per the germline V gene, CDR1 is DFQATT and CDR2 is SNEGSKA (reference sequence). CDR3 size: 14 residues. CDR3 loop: CSANQGRENSPLHF. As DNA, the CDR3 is TGCAGTGCTAACCAGGGACGGGAAAATTCACCCCTCCACTTT.

Here the CDR3 DNA reads TGTGCCAGCAGCTTAGGACTAGTCCCAAACATTCAGTACTTC. It encodes CASSLGLVPNIQYF. V usage is TRBV4-2 and J usage is TRBJ2-4; 7 nucleotides match TRBD2. The CDR3 length is 14 residues. V trimming: 5 bases; J trimming: 6 bases; junction bases outside the gene matches: 7. Germline V gives CDR1 LGHNA, CDR2 YNFKEQ.

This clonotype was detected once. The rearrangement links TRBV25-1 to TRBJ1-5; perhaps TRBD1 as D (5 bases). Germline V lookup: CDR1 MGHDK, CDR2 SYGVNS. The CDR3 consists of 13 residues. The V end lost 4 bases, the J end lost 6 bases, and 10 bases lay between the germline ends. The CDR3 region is CASSGQGGQPQHF. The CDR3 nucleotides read TGTGCCAGCAGTGGTCAGGGCGGTCAGCCCCAGCATTTT.

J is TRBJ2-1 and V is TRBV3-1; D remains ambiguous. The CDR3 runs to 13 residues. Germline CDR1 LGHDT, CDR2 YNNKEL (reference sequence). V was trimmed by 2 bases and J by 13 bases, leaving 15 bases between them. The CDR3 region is CASSQWAAADQFF. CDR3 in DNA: TGTGCCAGCAGCCAATGGGCTGCGGCGGATCAGTTCTTC.

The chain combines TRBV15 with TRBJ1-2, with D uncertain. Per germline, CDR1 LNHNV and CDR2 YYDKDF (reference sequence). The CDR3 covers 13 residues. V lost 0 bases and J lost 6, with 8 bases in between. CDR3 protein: CATSRDYRDGYTF. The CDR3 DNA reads TGTGCCACCAGCAGAGATTACCGGGATGGCTACACCTTC.

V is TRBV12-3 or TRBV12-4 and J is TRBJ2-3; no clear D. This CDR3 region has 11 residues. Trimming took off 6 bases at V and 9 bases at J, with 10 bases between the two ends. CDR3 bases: TGTGCCAGCAGCCCCTCCCAGACGCAGTATTTT. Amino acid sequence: CASSPSQTQYF.

CDR3 sequence reads: CSAPLSNRGDGELFF. DNA of the CDR3: TGCAGTGCTCCGCTTTCGAACAGGGGGGACGGGGAGCTGTTTTTT. The chain has TRBV20-1 and TRBJ2-2, with TRBD1 identical over 8 bases. Per the germline V gene, CDR1 is DFQATT and CDR2 is SNEGSKA (reference sequence). This CDR3 comprises 15 residues. V shed 5 bases, J shed 7 bases, and the junction held 12 bases outside the gene matches.

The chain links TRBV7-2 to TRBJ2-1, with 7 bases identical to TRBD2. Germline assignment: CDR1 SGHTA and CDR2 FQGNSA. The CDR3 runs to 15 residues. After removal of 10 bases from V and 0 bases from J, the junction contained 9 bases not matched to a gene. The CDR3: CAIQRRGSSYNEQFF. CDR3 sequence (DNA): TGTGCCATCCAAAGGCGGGGGAGCTCCTACAATGAGCAGTTCTTC.

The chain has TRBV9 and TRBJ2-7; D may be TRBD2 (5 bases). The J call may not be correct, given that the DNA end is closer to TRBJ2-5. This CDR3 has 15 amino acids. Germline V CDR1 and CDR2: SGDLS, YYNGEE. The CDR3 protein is CASSVGGTTRGTQYF. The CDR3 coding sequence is TGTGCCAGCAGCGTAGGGGGTACTACCCGGGGGACCCAGTACTTC.

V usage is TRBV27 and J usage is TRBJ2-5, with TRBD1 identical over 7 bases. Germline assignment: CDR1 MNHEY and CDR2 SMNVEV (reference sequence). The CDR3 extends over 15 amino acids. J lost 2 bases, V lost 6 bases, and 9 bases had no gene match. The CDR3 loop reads CASSPQTGQQETQYF. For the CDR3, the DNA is TGTGCCAGCAGCCCCCAGACAGGGCAACAAGAGACCCAGTACTTC.

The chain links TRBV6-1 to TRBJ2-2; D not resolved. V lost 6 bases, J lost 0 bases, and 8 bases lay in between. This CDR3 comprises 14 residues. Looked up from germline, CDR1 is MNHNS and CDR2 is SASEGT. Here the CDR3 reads CASSRSSNTGELFF. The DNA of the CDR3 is TGTGCCAGCAGCAGGAGTTCGAACACCGGGGAGCTGTTTTTT.

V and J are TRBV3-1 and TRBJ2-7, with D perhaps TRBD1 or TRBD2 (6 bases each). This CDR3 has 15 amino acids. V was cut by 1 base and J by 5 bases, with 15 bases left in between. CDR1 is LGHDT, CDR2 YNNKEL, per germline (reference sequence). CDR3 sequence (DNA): TGTGCCAGCAGCCAAGTAAGGGGGGCAAACGACGAGCAGTACTTC. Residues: CASSQVRGANDEQYF.

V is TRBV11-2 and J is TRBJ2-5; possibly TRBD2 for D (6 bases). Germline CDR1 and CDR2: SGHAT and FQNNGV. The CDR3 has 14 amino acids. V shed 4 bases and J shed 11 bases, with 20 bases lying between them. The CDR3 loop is CASSWGLSTDGQYF. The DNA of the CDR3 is TGTGCCAGCAGCTGGGGACTCTCAACGGACGGGCAGTACTTC.

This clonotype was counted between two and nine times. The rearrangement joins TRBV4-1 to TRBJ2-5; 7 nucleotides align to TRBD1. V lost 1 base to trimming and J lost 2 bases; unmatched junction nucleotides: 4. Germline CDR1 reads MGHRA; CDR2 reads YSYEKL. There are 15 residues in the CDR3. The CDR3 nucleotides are TGCGCCAGCAGCCAAGTGGGGACAGTACAAGAGACCCAGTACTTC. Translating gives CASSQVGTVQETQYF.